Given below is one TCR beta chain in context. Its target is not known. The entry originates in a study of persistence of HIV-infected CD4 T cells. Study-level background: Anti-CD3/anti-CD28 beads activated more cells than antigen stimulation did.

V lost 1 base and J lost 3; bases outside the gene matches: 15. The CDR3 covers 20 residues. In germline, CDR1 is SGDLS, CDR2 YYNGEE. The libraries were made with immunoSEQ version 4 in survey mode. Repertoires were generated with immunoSEQ multiplex PCR, while TCRdb's copy carries only in-frame clones and drops some. The sample shows more than 35,000 clones, approximately 90% of them seen only once. Anti-CD3/anti-CD28 beads served as a nonspecific positive control stimulus. Responding CD4+ T cells were sorted by upregulation of both CD40 ligand and CD69. Plasma HIV-1 RNA stayed below 50 copies/mL for at least 4 years. Inclusion required CMV-positive serology and CD4+ counts above 400 cells/uL. For less than 20 hours, CD8-depleted PBMCs received anti-CD28/CD49d costimulation, a CD40-blocking antibody and enfuvirtide.

The sequence came from an adult man with HIV who was CMV-seropositive. The source was CD4+ T cells sorted from PBMCs after roughly 19-hour stimulation, collected from a patient who received antiretroviral therapy. The chain employs TRBV9 and TRBJ2-2, with 10 bases that match TRBD2. For the CDR3, the DNA is TGTGCCAGCAGCGTATGGTCCCTCCAAGCGGGAGGGCTGGACACCGGGGAGCTGTTTTTT. Its protein is CASSVWSLQAGGLDTGELFF.